This T cell receptor beta chain was identified in a study of shared clonotypes between healthy human individuals. Naive CD8 cells comprised CD45RO-negative, CCR7-positively selected cells, excluding terminally differentiated effector memory CD45RA+ cells. Deep-level settings were used for running the assay. This table comes from immunoSEQ multiplex PCR, and its TCRdb copy is limited to in-frame clones, with some not included. The sample holds about 2.1 million clones; approximately 94% are singletons and the top ten take about 1.8%. V was cut by 6 bases and J by 7 bases, with 12 bases left in between. There are 12 residues in the CDR3. The germline CDR1 and CDR2 sequences are SGHTA and FQGNSA.

The sequencing input was naive CD8+ T cells from PBMCs. The V gene is TRBV7-2, the J gene TRBJ1-2; no firm D call. This TCR came from a man aged 18 to 30 in good health. Some clones in this sample may be carry-over from other donors' samples. The CDR3 loop is CASSFDLLGYTF. The CDR3 DNA sequence: TGTGCCAGCAGTTTCGATTTGCTTGGCTACACCTTC.